This is a list of T cell receptor beta chains from one sample in a study of T cell repertoires in cytomegalovirus infection. What these receptors recognize is not known. From the reads, TCRdb called clonotypes with MiXCR, one entry per CDR3 protein. The sample has 80,000 or so distinct CDR3 sequences; 20% to 30% are singletons. The material was CD8+ T cells from cultured PBMCs, obtained from culture after CMV antigen stimulation. These receptor sequences come from a human donor in good health (CMV status not recorded). Some clones in this sample may be carry-over from other donors' samples. Both conserved end residues are part of each CDR3. D genes are given only for firm matches. Size is omitted from some rows. Given values are once, few, many or a class for expanded clones.

V gene	D gene	J gene	clone size	CDR3 protein	CDR3 DNA
TRBV7-9	TRBD2	TRBJ2-5	.	CASSPWTSGGQETQYF	TGTGCCAGCAGCCCCTGGACTAGCGGGGGACAAGAGACCCAGTACTTC
TRBV19	.	TRBJ2-6	few	CASSIAAGVVGSGANVLTF	TGTGCCAGTAGTATAGCAGCAGGGGTCGTTGGCTCTGGGGCCAACGTCCTGACTTTC
TRBV12-3/TRBV12-4	TRBD1	TRBJ1-1	few	CARTPPDRAFNTEAFF	TGTGCCAGAACTCCCCCCGACAGGGCTTTTAACACTGAAGCTTTCTTT
TRBV19	TRBD2	TRBJ2-7	few	CASSEERGSSYEQYF	TGTGCCAGTAGTGAAGAGCGGGGTTCCTCCTACGAGCAGTACTTC
TRBV9	TRBD2	TRBJ2-5	few	CASSGLAGGHQETQYF	TGTGCCAGCAGCGGACTAGCGGGGGGTCACCAAGAGACCCAGTACTTC
TRBV27	.	TRBJ1-6	.	CASRPTGHSPLHF	TGTGCCAGCAGACCTACAGGGCATTCACCCCTCCACTTT
TRBV12-3/TRBV12-4	.	TRBJ2-4	.	CASSLGQPLAKNIQYF	TGTGCCAGCAGTTTAGGGCAGCCCTTAGCCAAAAACATTCAGTACTTC
TRBV7-9	.	TRBJ2-3	few	CASSLGQTSRDTQYF	TGTGCCAGCAGCTTAGGACAGACTTCCAGAGATACGCAGTATTTT
TRBV12-3/TRBV12-4	.	TRBJ2-7	few	CASSTSGYEQYF	TGTGCCAGCAGTACATCAGGGTACGAGCAGTACTTC
TRBV6-2/TRBV6-3	TRBD2	TRBJ2-3	.	CASSHRGRADTQYF	TGTGCCAGCAGCCATCGGGGGAGGGCAGATACGCAGTATTTT
TRBV2	.	TRBJ2-3	.	CASKRQEDTQYF	TGTGCCAGCAAACGACAAGAAGATACGCAGTATTTT
TRBV12-3/TRBV12-4	.	TRBJ1-1	many	CASSLVSPMGRDTEAFF	TGTGCCAGCAGTTTAGTAAGCCCCATGGGCCGGGACACTGAAGCTTTCTTT
TRBV19	.	TRBJ2-7	.	CASSFRQDVNEQYF	TGTGCCAGTAGTTTCCGACAGGACGTCAACGAGCAGTACTTC
TRBV9	.	TRBJ2-3	few	CASSGYPDTQYF	TGTGCCAGCAGCGGATATCCAGATACGCAGTATTTT
TRBV5-6	.	TRBJ2-1	many	CASSTDLGNEQFF	TGTGCCAGCAGCACCGACCTGGGAAATGAGCAGTTCTTC
TRBV19	.	TRBJ2-1	.	CASSIGGGGYNEQFF	TGTGCCAGTAGTATAGGAGGGGGGGGGTACAATGAGCAGTTCTTC
TRBV7-6	.	TRBJ2-2	many	CASSPGELRVLDTGELFF	TGTGCCAGCAGCCCTGGAGAGCTGCGTGTCCTCGACACCGGGGAGCTGTTTTTT
TRBV27	.	TRBJ1-6	few	CASSLWGVGSPLHF	TGTGCCAGCAGTTTATGGGGAGTAGGTTCACCCCTCCACTTT
TRBV9	TRBD1	TRBJ1-4	.	CASSREGAVSEKLFF	TGTGCCAGCAGCCGAGAGGGGGCAGTTTCAGAAAAACTGTTTTTT
TRBV20-1	.	TRBJ2-3	.	CSARDKKGRSKSVADTQYF	TGCAGTGCTAGAGATAAAAAAGGCAGGTCAAAGAGCGTTGCAGATACGCAGTATTTT
TRBV5-4	.	TRBJ1-1	few	CASSSVLVGESPEAFF	TGTGCCAGCAGCTCCGTACTCGTAGGGGAAAGCCCTGAAGCTTTCTTT
TRBV2	.	TRBJ1-4	.	CASSPGQTNEKLFF	TGTGCCAGCAGTCCGGGACAAACTAATGAAAAACTGTTTTTT
TRBV6-2/TRBV6-3	.	TRBJ2-1	.	CASSYSPEHNEQFF	TGTGCCAGCAGTTACTCGCCAGAACACAATGAGCAGTTCTTC
TRBV12-3/TRBV12-4	.	TRBJ2-1	few	CASSAGTRVF	TGTGCCAGCAGTGCCGGGACGAGGGTCTTC
TRBV30	.	TRBJ2-6	.	CAWESGANVLTF	TGTGCCTGGGAATCTGGGGCCAACGTCCTGACTTTC